This entry describes one T cell receptor (beta chain). Its antigen is unidentified. The data are from a study of T cell responses to AZD1222 COVID-19 vaccine. Study results and limitations: Of the AZD1222 recipients, only 5 or 6 were seropositive at baseline. With dominance at 160-218 and 743-854, vaccine-associated CD4 TCRs spanned spike.

In germline, CDR1 is LNHNV, CDR2 YYDKDF (reference sequence). The germline V and J ends were trimmed by 6 bases and 6 bases, with 15 bases remaining between them. The CDR3 loop spans 13 amino acids. Assay: immunoSEQ multiplex PCR; the TCRdb copy retains only in-frame clones and omits some. The sample contains roughly 160,000 clones, 75% to 90% of which appear only once. The receptor comes from an adult in good health. The source was peripheral blood, collected on day 0 of AZD1222 vaccination. J is TRBJ2-7 and V is TRBV15, with D uncertain. In DNA form, the CDR3 reads TGTGCCACCAGTACAAGCCTCCCACCCGAGCAGTACTTC. It encodes CATSTSLPPEQYF.